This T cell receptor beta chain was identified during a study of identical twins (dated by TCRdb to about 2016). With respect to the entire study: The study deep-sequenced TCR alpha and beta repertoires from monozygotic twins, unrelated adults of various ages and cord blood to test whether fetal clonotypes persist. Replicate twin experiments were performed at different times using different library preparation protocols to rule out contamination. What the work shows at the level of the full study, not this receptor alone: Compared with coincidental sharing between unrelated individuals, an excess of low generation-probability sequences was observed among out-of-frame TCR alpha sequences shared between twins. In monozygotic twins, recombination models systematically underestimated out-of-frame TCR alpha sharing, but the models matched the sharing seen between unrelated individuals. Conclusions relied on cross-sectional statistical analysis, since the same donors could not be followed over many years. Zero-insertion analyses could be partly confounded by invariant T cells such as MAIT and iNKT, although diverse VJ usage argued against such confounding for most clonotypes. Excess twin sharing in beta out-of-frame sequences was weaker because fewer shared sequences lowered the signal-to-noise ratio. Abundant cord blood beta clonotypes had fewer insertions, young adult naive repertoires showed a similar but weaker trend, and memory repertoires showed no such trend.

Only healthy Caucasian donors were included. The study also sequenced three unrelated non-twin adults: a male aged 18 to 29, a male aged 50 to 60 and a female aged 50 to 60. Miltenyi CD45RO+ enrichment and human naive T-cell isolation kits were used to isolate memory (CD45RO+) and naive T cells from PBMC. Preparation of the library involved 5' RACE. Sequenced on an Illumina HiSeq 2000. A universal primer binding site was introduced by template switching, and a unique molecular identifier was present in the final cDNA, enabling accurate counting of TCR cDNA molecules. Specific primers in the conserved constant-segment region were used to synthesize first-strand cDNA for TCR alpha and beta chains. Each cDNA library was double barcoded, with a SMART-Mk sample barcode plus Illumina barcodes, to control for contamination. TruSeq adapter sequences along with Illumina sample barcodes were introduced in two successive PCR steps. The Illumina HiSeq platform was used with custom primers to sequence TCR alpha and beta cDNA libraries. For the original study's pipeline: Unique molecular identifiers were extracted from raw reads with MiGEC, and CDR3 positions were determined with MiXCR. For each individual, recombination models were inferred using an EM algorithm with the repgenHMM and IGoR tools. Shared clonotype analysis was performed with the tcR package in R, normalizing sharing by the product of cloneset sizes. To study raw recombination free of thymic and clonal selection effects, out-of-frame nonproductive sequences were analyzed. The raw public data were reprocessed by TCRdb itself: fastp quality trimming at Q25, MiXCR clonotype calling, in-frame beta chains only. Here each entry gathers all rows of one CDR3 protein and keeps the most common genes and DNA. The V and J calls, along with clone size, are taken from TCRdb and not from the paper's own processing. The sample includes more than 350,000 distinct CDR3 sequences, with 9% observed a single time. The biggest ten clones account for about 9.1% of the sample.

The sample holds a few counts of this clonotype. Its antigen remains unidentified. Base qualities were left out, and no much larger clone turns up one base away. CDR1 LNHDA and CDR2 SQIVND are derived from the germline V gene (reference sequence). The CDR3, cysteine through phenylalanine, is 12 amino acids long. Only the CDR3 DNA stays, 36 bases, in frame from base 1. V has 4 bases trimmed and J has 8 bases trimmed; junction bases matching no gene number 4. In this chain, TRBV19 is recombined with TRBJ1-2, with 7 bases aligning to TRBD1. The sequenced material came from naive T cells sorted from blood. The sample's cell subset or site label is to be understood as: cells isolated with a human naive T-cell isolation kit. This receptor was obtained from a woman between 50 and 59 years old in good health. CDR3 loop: CASSNRGLGYTF. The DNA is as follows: TGTGCCAGTAGTAACAGGGGCCTCGGCTACACCTTC.